This TCR beta chain is from a study of control samples from healthy donors and cancer patients. The CDR3 length is 16 residues. V gave up 3 bases and J gave up 4 bases, with 16 bases separating them. Germline V gene sequence: CDR1 LNHDA, CDR2 SQIVND (reference sequence). Generated by immunoSEQ multiplex PCR, the TCRdb table keeps only in-frame clones and is missing some. In the table there are under 200,000 clones, 94% of which are singletons. Sequencing was done on a sample of PBMCs. The chain employs TRBV19 and TRBJ1-3; D possibly corresponds to TRBD1 (5 bases). The sequence came from a man in his 60s with colorectal cancer. The CDR3 region has the DNA TGTGCCAGTAGTATGGCAACAGGCCGGCGGGGAAACACCATATATTTT. It codes for CASSMATGRRGNTIYF.